Detailed here is one TCR beta chain. Its specific antigen is unknown. No base qualities exist here, and no much larger clone lies one base off it. The sample originates from a study of vaccination and CD4 T cells after COVID-19 (dated by TCRdb to between 2020 and 2023). About the study as a whole: In the convalescent cohort there were six males and four females, among whom were two Hispanic individuals, seven Caucasians, two Asians and one multiracial person. At the TCR clonotype level, an earlier paper using these donors assessed memory CD4+ T cell crossreactivity between SARS-CoV-2 and common cold coronavirus spike proteins. Post-vaccine blood samples were collected a median of 72 days after the second vaccine dose, ranging from roughly 12 to 250 days. Post-COVID blood samples from convalescent patients were collected a median of about 100 days after diagnosis, with a range of roughly 35 to 170 days. In control cultures, a CEFX viral epitope pool was used as positive control, an HIV-1 Nef peptide pool was used as negative control, or no peptide was added. In around 9 COVID-19 convalescent patients and a handful of infection-naive healthy vaccine recipients, researchers compared the spike-specific CD4+ TCR repertoire from before mRNA vaccination with the repertoire from after. Participants received two doses of either the Pfizer-BioNTech BNT162b2 vaccine (n=8) or the Moderna mRNA-1273 vaccine (n=2). The cultures were stimulated with overlapping spike peptide pools from SARS-CoV-2 and from the common cold coronaviruses HCoV-NL63, HCoV-OC43 and HCoV-229E. The study at large found these results: The median count of SARS-CoV-2-reactive clonotypes went up from roughly 21 after infection to about 41 after vaccination, although the change was not significant. The study included relatively few convalescent patients and did not analyze early timepoints after natural infection. In convalescent patients, a median approximately 90% of post-vaccine SARS-CoV-2-reactive clones were detected only after vaccination, suggesting vaccine-specific priming. Nearly all vaccine-specific clones in convalescent patients (304 of 307) were mono-reactive for SARS-CoV-2 spike rather than cross-reactive with common cold coronaviruses.

Interpreted using the paper, the treatment or condition label stands for: approximately 9-day PBMC culture with coronavirus spike peptide pools or control peptides (ViraFEST assay). CD4+ T cells from unexposed donors were collected before the COVID-19 pandemic (2011-2018). To expand antigen-specific T cells with peptide pools and then pick out the expanded clonotypes through TCR sequencing, the study relied on the ViraFEST assay. More than 1.5 million PBMCs per well were cultured in IMDM with about 5% human AB serum and approximately 9.8 IU/ml IL-2, plus 10 ug/ml peptide pools. Half of the culture medium was replaced with fresh IL-2-containing medium on days 3 and 7. After 10 to 11 days of culture, CD4+ T cells were isolated by negative selection with the EasySep CD4+ T cell isolation kit. As far as cell numbers permitted, CD4+ T cells from unexposed donors were tested for reactivity against SARS-CoV-2 S and N as well as four spike pools from common cold coronaviruses. Ficoll-Paque Plus gradient centrifugation was used to isolate PBMCs from whole blood, and the isolated PBMCs were then either used fresh or cryopreserved at -140C. Each culture condition was generally run in triplicate wells. The leukapheresis product for the unexposed donors was obtained through commercial purchase.

Measured from the cysteine to the phenylalanine, the CDR3 is 16 residues long. Only the CDR3 DNA stays, 48 bases, in frame from base 1. Trimming takes 6 bases from V and 2 bases from J, and the germline ends sit 19 bases apart. Looking up the germline V gene yields CDR1 SGHVS and CDR2 FNYEAQ. Library method: PCR. DNA from cultured CD4+ T cells was subjected to TCR sequencing with the Oncomine TCR Beta short-read assay at the Johns Hopkins FTIC core. The QIAamp micro DNA kit was used to extract genomic DNA from the cultured CD4+ T cells. Oncomine TCR Beta libraries made from cultured CD4+ T cells were pooled using unique dual indexes and sequenced on an Illumina iSeq 100. In the authors' own workflow: Non-productive sequences were removed, and CDR3s not starting with C, not ending with F or W, or shorter than 7 amino acids were discarded. The MANAFEST web application was used to identify antigen-specific clonotypes by comparing peptide-stimulated wells against reference wells and other culture wells. For a clone to be called positive, the clone needed an FDR below 0.05, an odds ratio above 5, and a productive frequency above 0.1% in at least two of three replicate wells. A clonotype was classed as cross-reactive if the clonotype showed significant expansion both in SARS-CoV-2 spike wells and in at least one common cold coronavirus spike condition. CDR3 homology was assessed with Levenshtein distances (stringdist) and unrooted phylogenetic trees (ape) in R version 3.6.1. TCRdb applied fastp at Q25 and MiXCR to the public reads, then kept only in-frame beta chains. All rows with the same CDR3 protein become a single entry with the most common DNA and genes. The V and J calls come from TCRdb's annotation, not from the publication. The sample table lists thousands of distinct CDR3 sequences, 50% to 65% of them with a count of one. The ten largest clones capture approximately 31% of the sample.

The sequence was collected from a human donor in good health. Material: CD4+ T cells from blood, cultured in vitro. The sequence is built from TRBV7-6 and TRBJ1-2, with no confidently assigned D gene. The CDR3 is CASRAHFFPSNYGYTF. The sequenced DNA is TGTGCCAGCAGGGCCCATTTCTTTCCTAGCAACTATGGCTACACCTTC.